This entry features one T cell receptor beta chain sequence. The data were taken from a study of blood T cell repertoires in COVID-19. Study summary: Samples taken during acute and convalescent COVID-19 were collected in the United States, Italy and Spain. Sources were T cells, B-cell-depleted T cells, or PBMCs; the material itself was cDNA or gDNA.

The CDR3 has 15 residues. Germline V gene lookup returns CDR1 SGHKS and CDR2 YYEKEE (reference sequence). Trimming stripped 5 bases from V and 5 bases from J, with 16 bases between. Allocation to cohorts depended on clinical history reported by the participants. Per the study methods: Amplifying reference gene primers gave estimates of nucleated cell counts. Here immunoSEQ multiplex PCR was the method, and the copy in TCRdb shows in-frame clones only, minus some. That table gives V, J and clone size, and the DNA gave D and trimming. The sample lists some 210,000 clones, around 90% occurring once. Sequencing was carried out using PBMCs or T cells enriched from blood (not recorded which). This chain uses TRBV5-5 with TRBJ2-2, with a tentative D call TRBD2 (5 bases). This TCR derives from a man aged 18 to 30 with acute COVID-19. The CDR3 spells CASSPIVSGTGELFF. DNA for the CDR3: TGTGCCAGCAGTCCCATCGTTTCGGGGACCGGGGAGCTGTTTTTT.